The clone carrying this T cell receptor beta chain showed up many times. Its target is unknown. This record comes from a study of T-cell reconstitution after alpha-beta-depleted transplantation in children. Study-level results: At the one-year point after transplant, T-cell counts and TCRbeta diversity were found to come mostly from T cells that had been newly produced. Several hundred graft clones that had expanded were reportedly the source of alpha-beta T cells about two months after transplant. After transplant, high TCRbeta diversity at day 60 in some patients arose from surviving recipient T cells and thymic progenitors.

CDR3 size: 14 residues. The V segment lost 2 bases and the J segment 6 bases; nucleotides outside the gene matches: 3. Library preparation (for TCRbeta) was performed with unique molecular identifiers. TCRdb reprocessed the PCR reads with MiXCR, giving one entry per CDR3 protein. The sample includes 250,000 to 400,000 distinct CDR3 sequences, around 25% of them seen just once. The TCR sequence derives from a male patient aged 10 to 17 who had a stem cell transplant for acute lymphoblastic leukemia, so the T cells may come from the graft donor. The source material was PBMCs, mostly from graft donor cells, sampled 180 days after TCRalphabeta/CD19-depleted stem cell transplant. V is TRBV12-3 or TRBV12-4 and J is TRBJ2-2; 7 bases are shared with TRBD1. The CDR3 region is CASSLRGQSGELFF. The CDR3 coding sequence is TGTGCCAGCAGTTTAAGGGGACAGTCCGGGGAGCTGTTTTTT.